The subject of this entry is one T cell receptor beta chain. The antigen remains undetermined. These data originate in a study of T-cell memory formation after mild COVID-19. Study-wide results and caveats: Memory sampled before infection contained some responding clones, suggesting cross-reactive memory joined.

From the 5' RACE reads, TCRdb called clonotypes with MiXCR, one entry per CDR3 protein. The data contain over 300,000 distinct CDR3 sequences, 20% of them seen just once; the ten biggest clones take up around 20%. Sequencing was done on a sample of PBMCs or a T cell subset sorted from them (not recorded which). The sequence was obtained from a man younger than 35 who had mild COVID-19 (a few samples of this study predate the infection). Cell type and time point are not known.

This CDR3 is CASSDNRDRQYF. Here the CDR3 DNA reads TGCGCCAGCAGCGACAACCGGGACAGGCAGTATTTT. The V gene is TRBV5-1, the J gene TRBJ2-3; 7 bases are a match to TRBD1. V shed 4 bases, J shed 11 bases, and the junction held 7 bases outside the gene matches. CDR3 length: 12 amino acids. Per germline, CDR1 SGHRS and CDR2 YFSETQ.